This TCR beta chain was sequenced during a study of OX40 agonist ivuxolimab in advanced cancers. Study-wide points: Certain nonresponders likewise exhibited a low normalized T-cell clonal expansion.

Libraries were prepared by immunoSEQ multiplex PCR; TCRdb keeps only in-frame clonotypes and omits some of them. The sample has roughly 51,000 clones, approximately 85% seen once. In regard to this clone: The antigen remains unidentified.

Between the trimmed V and J ends, which lost 4 bases and 8 bases, there was a span of 13 bases. The CDR3 loop spans 14 amino acids. CDR1 is SGHRS and CDR2 is YFSETQ in the germline V gene. Here the sequenced sample was CD4+ or CD8+ T cells sorted from blood, taken in a trial of the OX40 agonist ivuxolimab. The chain links TRBV5-1 to TRBJ1-6; tentative D call: TRBD1 (5 bases). This sequence was found in an adult with an advanced solid tumor such as melanoma, head and neck, liver or kidney cancer. The CDR3 is CASSNQGMDSPLHF. DNA of the CDR3: TGCGCCAGCAGCAACCAGGGAATGGATTCACCCCTCCACTTT.